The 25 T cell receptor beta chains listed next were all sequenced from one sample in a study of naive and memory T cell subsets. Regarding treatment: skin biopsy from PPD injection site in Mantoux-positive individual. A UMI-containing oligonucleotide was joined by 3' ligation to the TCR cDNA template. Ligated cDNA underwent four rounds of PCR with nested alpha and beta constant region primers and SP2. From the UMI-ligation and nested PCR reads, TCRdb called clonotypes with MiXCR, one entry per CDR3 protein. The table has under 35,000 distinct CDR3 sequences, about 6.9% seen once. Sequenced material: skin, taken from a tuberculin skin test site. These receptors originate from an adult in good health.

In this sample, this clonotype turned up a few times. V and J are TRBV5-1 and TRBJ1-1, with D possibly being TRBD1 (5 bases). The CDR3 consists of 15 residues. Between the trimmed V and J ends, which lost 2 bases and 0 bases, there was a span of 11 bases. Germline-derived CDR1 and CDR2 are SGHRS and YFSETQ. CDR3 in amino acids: CASSLAGAMNTEAFF. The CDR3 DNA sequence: TGCGCCAGCAGCTTAGCTGGGGCGATGAACACTGAAGCTTTCTTT.

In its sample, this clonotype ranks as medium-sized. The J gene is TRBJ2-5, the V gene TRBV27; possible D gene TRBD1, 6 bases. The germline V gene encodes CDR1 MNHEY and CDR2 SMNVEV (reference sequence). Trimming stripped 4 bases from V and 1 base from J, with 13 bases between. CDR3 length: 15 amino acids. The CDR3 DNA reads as TGTGCCAGCAGTTCGGACAGTACCGGCCAAGAGACCCAGTACTTC. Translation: CASSSDSTGQETQYF.

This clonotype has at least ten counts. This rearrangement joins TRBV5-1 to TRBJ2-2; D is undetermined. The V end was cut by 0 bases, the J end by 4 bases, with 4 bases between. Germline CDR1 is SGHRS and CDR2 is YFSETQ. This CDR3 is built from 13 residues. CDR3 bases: TGCGCCAGCAGCTTGGTGGCCACCGGGGAGCTGTTTTTT. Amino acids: CASSLVATGELFF.

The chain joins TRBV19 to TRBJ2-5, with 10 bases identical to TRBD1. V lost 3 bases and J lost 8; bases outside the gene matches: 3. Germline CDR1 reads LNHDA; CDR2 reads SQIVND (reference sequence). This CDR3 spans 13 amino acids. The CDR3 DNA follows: TGTGCCAGTAGTATCCGACAGGGGGCAACCCAGTACTTC. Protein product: CASSIRQGATQYF.

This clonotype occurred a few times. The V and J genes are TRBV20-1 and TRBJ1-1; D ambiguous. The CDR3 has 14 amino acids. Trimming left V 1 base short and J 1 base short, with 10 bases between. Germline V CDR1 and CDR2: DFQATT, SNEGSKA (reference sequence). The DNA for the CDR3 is TGCAGTGCTAGAGGTGCAGTGTCGAACACTGAAGCTTTCTTT. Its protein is CSARGAVSNTEAFF.

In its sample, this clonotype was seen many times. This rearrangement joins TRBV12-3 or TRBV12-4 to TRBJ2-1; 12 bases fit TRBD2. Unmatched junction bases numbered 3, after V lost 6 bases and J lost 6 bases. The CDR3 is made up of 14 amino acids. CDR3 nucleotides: TGTGCCAGCAGCCCTAGCGGGGGGGCCAATGAGCAGTTCTTC. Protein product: CASSPSGGANEQFF.

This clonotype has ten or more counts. The DNA for the CDR3 is TGTGCCAGCAGCTTTAGGGGATTTCTCACAGATACGCAGTATTTT. Encoded protein: CASSFRGFLTDTQYF. The J gene is TRBJ2-3, the V gene TRBV11-1; D is possibly TRBD1 (5 bases). CDR3 size: 15 residues. Germline V gene sequence: CDR1 SGHAT, CDR2 FQDESV (reference sequence). V gave up 3 bases and J gave up 2 bases, with 12 bases separating them.

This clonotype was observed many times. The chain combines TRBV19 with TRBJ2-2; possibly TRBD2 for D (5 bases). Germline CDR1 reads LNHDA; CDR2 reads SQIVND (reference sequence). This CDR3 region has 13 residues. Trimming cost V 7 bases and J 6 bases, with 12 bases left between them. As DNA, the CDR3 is TGTGCCAGTACTATGGAGGTAGCCGGGGAGCTGTTTTTT. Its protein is CASTMEVAGELFF.

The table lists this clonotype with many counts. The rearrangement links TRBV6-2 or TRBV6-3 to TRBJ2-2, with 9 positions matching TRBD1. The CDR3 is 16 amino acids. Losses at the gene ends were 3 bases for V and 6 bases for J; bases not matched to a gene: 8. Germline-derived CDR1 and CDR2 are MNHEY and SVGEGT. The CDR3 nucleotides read TGTGCCAGCAGTTATCCGCCGGGACAGGGCGCCGGGGAGCTGTTTTTT. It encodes CASSYPPGQGAGELFF.

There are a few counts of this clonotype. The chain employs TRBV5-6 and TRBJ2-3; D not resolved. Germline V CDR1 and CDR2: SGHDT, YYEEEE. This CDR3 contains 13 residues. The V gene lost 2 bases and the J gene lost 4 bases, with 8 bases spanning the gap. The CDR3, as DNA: TGTGCCAGCAGCTTCCTCCTCTCAGATACGCAGTATTTT. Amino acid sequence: CASSFLLSDTQYF. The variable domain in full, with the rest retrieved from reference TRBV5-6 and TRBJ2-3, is DAGVTQSPTHLIKTRGQQVTLRCSPKSGHDTVSWYQQALGQGPQFIFQYYEEEERQRGNFPDRFSGHQFPNYSSELNVNALLLGDSALYLCASSFLLSDTQYFGPGTRLTVL.

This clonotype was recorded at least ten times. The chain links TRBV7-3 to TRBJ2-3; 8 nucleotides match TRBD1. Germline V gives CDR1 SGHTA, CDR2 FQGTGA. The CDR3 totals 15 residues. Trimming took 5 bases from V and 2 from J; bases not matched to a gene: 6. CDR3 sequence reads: CASSLPTGVTDTQYF. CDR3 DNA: TGTGCCAGCAGCCTACCGACAGGGGTCACAGATACGCAGTATTTT.

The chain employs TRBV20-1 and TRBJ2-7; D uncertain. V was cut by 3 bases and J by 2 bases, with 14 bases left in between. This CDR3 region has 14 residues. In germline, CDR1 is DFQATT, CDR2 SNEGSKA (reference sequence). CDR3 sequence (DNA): TGCAGTGCTAGGACGCCCAGATTACCCTACGAGCAGTACTTC. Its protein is CSARTPRLPYEQYF.

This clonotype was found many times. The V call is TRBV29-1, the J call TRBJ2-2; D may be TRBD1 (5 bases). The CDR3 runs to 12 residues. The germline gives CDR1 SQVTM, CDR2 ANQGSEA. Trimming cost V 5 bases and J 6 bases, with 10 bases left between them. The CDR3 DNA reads TGCAGCGTTAAATGGGGCGCCGGGGAGCTGTTTTTT. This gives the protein CSVKWGAGELFF.

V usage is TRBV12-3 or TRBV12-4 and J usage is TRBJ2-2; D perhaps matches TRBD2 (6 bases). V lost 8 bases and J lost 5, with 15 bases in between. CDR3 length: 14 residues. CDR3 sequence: CASRARRGTGELFF. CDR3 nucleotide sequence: TGTGCCAGCCGGGCCCGGCGGGGTACCGGGGAGCTGTTTTTT.

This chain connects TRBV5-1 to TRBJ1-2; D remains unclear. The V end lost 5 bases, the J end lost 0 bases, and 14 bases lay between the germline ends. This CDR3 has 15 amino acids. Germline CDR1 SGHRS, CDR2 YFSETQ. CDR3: CASSGGGQANYGYTF. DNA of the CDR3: TGCGCCAGCAGTGGAGGAGGGCAAGCTAACTATGGCTACACCTTC.

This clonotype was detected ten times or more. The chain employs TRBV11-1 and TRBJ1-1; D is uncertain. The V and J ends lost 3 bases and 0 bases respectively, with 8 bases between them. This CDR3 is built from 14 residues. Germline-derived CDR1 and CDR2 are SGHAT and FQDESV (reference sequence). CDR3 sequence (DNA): TGTGCCAGCAGCTTCTACAGACTGAACACTGAAGCTTTCTTT. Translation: CASSFYRLNTEAFF. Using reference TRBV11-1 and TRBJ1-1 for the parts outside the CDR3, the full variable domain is EAEVAQSPRYKITEKSQAVAFWCDPISGHATLYWYRQILGQGPELLVQFQDESVVDDSQLPKDRFSAERLKGVDSTLKIQPAELGDSAMYLCASSFYRLNTEAFFGQGTRLTVV.

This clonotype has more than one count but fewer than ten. CDR3 sequence reads: CASRERASSYNEQFF. In DNA form, the CDR3 reads TGTGCCAGCAGGGAGCGGGCCAGCTCCTACAATGAGCAGTTCTTC. V is TRBV6-4 and J is TRBJ2-1, with D perhaps matching TRBD2 (6 bases). Germline CDR1 and CDR2: MRHNA and SNTAGT. The CDR3 contains 15 residues. With 6 bases removed from V and 0 bases from J, the gap between germline ends came to 12 bases.

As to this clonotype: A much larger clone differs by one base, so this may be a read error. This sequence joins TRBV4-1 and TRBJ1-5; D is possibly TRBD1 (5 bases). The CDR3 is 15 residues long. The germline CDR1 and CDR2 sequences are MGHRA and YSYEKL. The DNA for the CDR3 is TGCGTCAGCAGCACATTAGGGGACAGCAATCAGCCCCAGCATTTT. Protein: CVSSTLGDSNQPQHF.

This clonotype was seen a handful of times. CDR3 residues: CASRLAGNTGELFF. The CDR3 DNA is TGTGCCAGCAGATTAGCGGGGAACACCGGGGAGCTGTTTTTT. V is TRBV27 and J is TRBJ2-2, with 7 nucleotides matching TRBD2. This CDR3 is 14 amino acids long. With V trimmed by 6 bases and J by 1 base, 2 bases remained unmatched. Germline CDR1 MNHEY, CDR2 SMNVEV (reference sequence).

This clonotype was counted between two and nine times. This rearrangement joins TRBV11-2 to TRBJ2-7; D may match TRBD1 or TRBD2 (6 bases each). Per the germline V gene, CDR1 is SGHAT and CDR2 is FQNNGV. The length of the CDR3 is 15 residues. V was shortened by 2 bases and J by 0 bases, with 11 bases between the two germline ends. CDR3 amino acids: CASSLWGAVSYEQYF. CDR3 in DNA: TGTGCCAGCAGCTTATGGGGGGCTGTCTCCTACGAGCAGTACTTC.

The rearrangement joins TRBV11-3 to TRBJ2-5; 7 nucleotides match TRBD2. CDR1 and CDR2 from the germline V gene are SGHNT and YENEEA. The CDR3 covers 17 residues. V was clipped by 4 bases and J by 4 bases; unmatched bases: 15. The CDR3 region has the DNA TGTGCCAGCAGCTGGAGCCCGGCGGCTAGCGGTACAGAGACCCAGTACTTC. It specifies CASSWSPAASGTETQYF.

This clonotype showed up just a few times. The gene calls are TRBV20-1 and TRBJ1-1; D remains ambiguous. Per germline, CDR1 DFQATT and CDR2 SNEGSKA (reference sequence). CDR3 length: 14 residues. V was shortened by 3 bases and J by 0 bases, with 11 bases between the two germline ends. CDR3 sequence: CSASRWSMNTEAFF. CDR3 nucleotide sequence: TGCAGTGCTAGTAGATGGTCCATGAACACTGAAGCTTTCTTT.

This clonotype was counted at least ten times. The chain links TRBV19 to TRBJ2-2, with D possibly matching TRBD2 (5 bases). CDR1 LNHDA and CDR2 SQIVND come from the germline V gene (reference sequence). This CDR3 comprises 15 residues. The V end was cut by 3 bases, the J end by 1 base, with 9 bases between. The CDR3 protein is CASSILGVNTGELFF. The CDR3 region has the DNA TGTGCCAGTAGTATTCTCGGGGTGAACACCGGGGAGCTGTTTTTT.

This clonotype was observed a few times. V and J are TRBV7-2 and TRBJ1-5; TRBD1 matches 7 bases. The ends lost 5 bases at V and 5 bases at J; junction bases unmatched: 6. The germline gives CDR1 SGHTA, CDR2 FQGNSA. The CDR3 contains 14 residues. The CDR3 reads CASSLTGWDQPQHF. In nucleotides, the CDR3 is TGTGCCAGCAGCCTGACAGGGTGGGATCAGCCCCAGCATTTT.

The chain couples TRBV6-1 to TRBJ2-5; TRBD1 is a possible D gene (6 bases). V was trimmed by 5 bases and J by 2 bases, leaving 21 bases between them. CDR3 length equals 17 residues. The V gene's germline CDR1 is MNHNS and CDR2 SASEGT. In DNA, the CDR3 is TGTGCCAGCAGTCCTCGGACAGTTTATTTGGTGCAAGAGACCCAGTACTTC. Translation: CASSPRTVYLVQETQYF.